This T cell receptor (beta chain) was retrieved from a study of blood T cell repertoires in COVID-19. The overall study: Spain, Italy and the United States supplied samples that represented acute and convalescent COVID-19. T cells, B-cell-depleted T cells, or PBMCs supplied cDNA or gDNA.

V gave up 4 bases and J gave up 0 bases; unmatched junction bases: 0. The CDR3 runs 14 residues. CDR1 and CDR2 (germline): ENHRY, SYGVKD. This clone was recorded only once. In the study's own analysis: Estimation of nucleated cell counts was performed using reference gene primer amplification. Sequencing used immunoSEQ multiplex PCR; TCRdb keeps in-frame clones, though not all of them. V and J calls and clone size are as listed in that table; D and trimming were resolved from the DNA. The repertoire holds about 190,000 clones, with about nine tenths as singletons. The source is a man in his 70s with active or convalescent COVID-19. Source material: peripheral blood. The genes are TRBV10-3 and TRBJ2-7, with TRBD2 identical over 10 bases. CDR3 nucleotides: TGTGCCATCAGTGGGACTAGCGGCTCCTACGAGCAGTACTTC. Translation gives CAISGTSGSYEQYF.